Each of the 21 T cell receptor beta chains below was sequenced from the same sample in a study of T cells in pancreatic ductal adenocarcinoma. The repertoire was sequenced with immunoSEQ multiplex PCR; TCRdb's copy has only in-frame clones and lacks some. The repertoire includes more than 85,000 clones, roughly 96% of them detected once, and about 3% sits in the top ten. Surgery without prior neoadjuvant therapy was the treatment of the selected pancreatic ductal adenocarcinoma patients. The sample comprised PBMCs. The receptors here all came from a human donor with pancreatic ductal adenocarcinoma.

The chain employs TRBV28 and TRBJ2-7; 9 bases agree with TRBD1. The germline V gene encodes CDR1 MDHEN and CDR2 SYDVKM. J lost 5 bases, V lost 7 bases, and 6 bases had no gene match. The CDR3 contains 13 residues. This CDR3 reads CASNSGQGHEQYF. CDR3 DNA: TGTGCCAGCAACTCGGGACAGGGACACGAGCAGTACTTC. The full variable domain, with the rest looked up from reference TRBV28 and TRBJ2-7, is DVKVTQSSRYLVKRTGEKVFLECVQDMDHENMFWYRQDPGLGLRLIYFSYDVKMKEKGDIPEGYSVSREKKERFSLILESASTNQTSMYLCASNSGQGHEQYFGPGTRLTVT.

V is TRBV18 and J is TRBJ2-7; no firm D call. Germline values: CDR1 KGHSH, CDR2 LQKENI. The V end was cut by 0 bases, the J end by 7 bases, with 19 bases between. The CDR3 is made up of 16 amino acids. The CDR3 sequence: CASSPPLRVKGREQYF. The CDR3 DNA reads TGTGCCAGCTCACCACCCCTACGGGTGAAAGGTCGGGAGCAGTACTTC. The variable domain in full, completed from reference TRBV18 and TRBJ2-7, reads NAGVMQNPRHLVRRRGQEARLRCSPMKGHSHVYWYRQLPEEGLKFMVYLQKENIIDESGMPKERFSAEFPKEGPSILRIQQVVRGDSAAYFCASSPPLRVKGREQYFGPGTRLTVT.

The chain joins TRBV4-1 to TRBJ2-1, with D perhaps TRBD1 (5 bases). V shed 3 bases and J shed 8 bases, with 14 bases lying between them. CDR1 and CDR2 (germline): MGHRA, YSYEKL. The CDR3 runs 14 residues. Here the CDR3 reads CASSHTKQADEQFF. The CDR3 coding sequence is TGCGCCAGCAGCCATACCAAACAGGCGGATGAGCAGTTCTTC.

CDR3 protein: CASSEYRTGSADTQYF. In nucleotides, the CDR3 is TGCGCCAGCAGTGAGTACAGGACAGGGTCAGCAGATACGCAGTATTTT. This chain links TRBV10-1 with TRBJ2-3, with 8 bases lining up with TRBD1. This CDR3 is 16 amino acids long. CDR1 and CDR2 from the germline V gene are WNHNN and SYGVQD (reference sequence). The trim removed 1 base at V and 4 bases at J, leaving 7 bases unmatched.

The rearrangement joins TRBV5-6 to TRBJ1-1; D may be TRBD1 (5 bases). Germline lookup yields CDR1 SGHDT and CDR2 YYEEEE. Trimming stripped 5 bases from V and 10 bases from J, with 24 bases between. There are 15 residues in the CDR3. The CDR3 region has the DNA TGTGCCAGCAGTGCCCGTGGGGGAGGAATATCCCCAGCTTTCTTT. This encodes CASSARGGGISPAFF.

The gene calls are TRBV15 and TRBJ2-7; TRBD1 is a possible D gene (5 bases). In germline, CDR1 is LNHNV, CDR2 YYDKDF (reference sequence). Trimming took 0 bases from V and 0 from J, leaving 12 bases between them. This CDR3 spans 16 amino acids. The CDR3 coding sequence is TGTGCCACCAGCAGAGAGCGTGTAGGGGCCTCCTACGAGCAGTACTTC. This encodes CATSRERVGASYEQYF.

V usage is TRBV15 and J usage is TRBJ2-2, with 8 bases identical to TRBD1. Germline assignment: CDR1 LNHNV and CDR2 YYDKDF (reference sequence). The CDR3 consists of 13 residues. With 9 bases clipped from V and 7 bases from J, the junction kept 7 bases outside the gene matches. The CDR3: CATATGAGGELFF. CDR3 DNA sequence: TGTGCCACAGCGACAGGGGCGGGCGGGGAGCTGTTTTTT.

The chain combines TRBV30 with TRBJ2-3; D might be TRBD2 (7 bases). The V gene lost 4 bases and the J gene lost 0 bases, with 11 bases spanning the gap. The CDR3 is 14 residues long. The germline CDR1 and CDR2 sequences are GTSNPN and SVGIG (reference sequence). The CDR3 sequence: CAWTGGRSTDTQYF. Written as DNA, the CDR3 is TGTGCCTGGACGGGGGGCCGCAGCACAGATACGCAGTATTTT.

The chain recombines TRBV29-1 with TRBJ2-1, with 11 bases that match TRBD2. Germline CDR1 is SQVTM and CDR2 is ANQGSEA. This CDR3 region has 14 residues. V lost 7 bases, J lost 7 bases, and 9 bases stayed unmatched. In DNA, the CDR3 is TGCAGCGCCCCCACCACTAGCGGGAGAAATGAGCAGTTCTTC. Translation: CSAPTTSGRNEQFF.

This clone showed up just once. The rearrangement links TRBV27 to TRBJ2-5, with 8 bases that match TRBD2. Germline V lookup: CDR1 MNHEY, CDR2 SMNVEV (reference sequence). Germline trimming cut 7 bases from V and 7 bases from J; bases unmatched to any gene: 14. This CDR3 is 15 amino acids long. In DNA form, the CDR3 reads TGTGCCAGCACCCAAGAGCGCGGGAGGCATGGGACCCAGTACTTC. It specifies CASTQERGRHGTQYF.

The rearrangement joins TRBV7-3 to TRBJ2-7, with 7 bases matching TRBD1. In germline, CDR1 is SGHTA, CDR2 FQGTGA. This CDR3 region has 15 residues. Trimming took 2 bases from V and 3 from J; bases not matched to a gene: 7. Written as DNA, the CDR3 is TGTGCCAGCAGCTTAGGGCCGGGACAGAGCTACGAGCAGTACTTC. The encoded protein is CASSLGPGQSYEQYF.

V is TRBV18 and J is TRBJ1-5; D unclear. The V end was cut by 3 bases, the J end by 0 bases, with 6 bases between. The CDR3 covers 14 residues. Per the germline V gene, CDR1 is KGHSH and CDR2 is LQKENI. The CDR3 DNA follows: TGTGCCAGCTCACCGACACTTAGCAATCAGCCCCAGCATTTT. It is translated as CASSPTLSNQPQHF.

The gene calls are TRBV7-2 and TRBJ2-3; D remains ambiguous. The V gene's germline CDR1 is SGHTA and CDR2 FQGNSA. The CDR3 length is 13 residues. V was trimmed by 5 bases and J by 1 base, leaving 7 bases between them. This CDR3 is CASSPSGTDTQYF. The CDR3 DNA reads TGTGCCAGCAGCCCAAGCGGCACAGATACGCAGTATTTT.

The V call is TRBV28, the J call TRBJ2-3; 7 nucleotides agree with TRBD2. With V trimmed by 9 bases and J by 4 bases, 7 bases remained unmatched. The germline V gene encodes CDR1 MDHEN and CDR2 SYDVKM. The CDR3 is 13 amino acids. CDR3 in amino acids: CASGDYFSDTQYF. CDR3 DNA: TGTGCCAGTGGGGACTATTTTTCAGATACGCAGTATTTT. The complete variable domain, with remaining parts taken from reference TRBV28 and TRBJ2-3, reads DVKVTQSSRYLVKRTGEKVFLECVQDMDHENMFWYRQDPGLGLRLIYFSYDVKMKEKGDIPEGYSVSREKKERFSLILESASTNQTSMYLCASGDYFSDTQYFGPGTRLTVL.

This CDR3 is CASSLTIEVYGYTF. The DNA of the CDR3 is TGTGCCAGCAGTCTTACTATCGAAGTATATGGCTACACCTTC. V is TRBV6-5 and J is TRBJ1-2; D gene unclear. CDR1 and CDR2 from the germline V gene are MNHEY and SVGAGI. The CDR3 totals 14 residues. V was cut by 5 bases and J by 5 bases, with 15 bases left in between.

CDR3 nucleotide sequence: TGTGCCAGCAGTGGGGGGGGCTCGGGGGAGCAGTACTTC. Encoded protein: CASSGGGSGEQYF. V and J are TRBV28 and TRBJ2-7; TRBD2 is a possible D gene (7 bases). Per germline, CDR1 MDHEN and CDR2 SYDVKM. Trimming pared 5 bases from V and 7 bases from J, leaving 15 bases between. The CDR3 is made up of 13 amino acids. The full variable domain, completed using reference TRBV28 and TRBJ2-7, is DVKVTQSSRYLVKRTGEKVFLECVQDMDHENMFWYRQDPGLGLRLIYFSYDVKMKEKGDIPEGYSVSREKKERFSLILESASTNQTSMYLCASSGGGSGEQYFGPGTRLTVT.

This clone came up a few times. This sequence joins TRBV19 and TRBJ1-2; no definite D call. Germline V gives CDR1 LNHDA, CDR2 SQIVND (reference sequence). V lost 4 bases to trimming and J lost 6 bases, with 12 bases between them. The CDR3 contains 13 residues. The CDR3 bases are TGTGCCAGTAGTAGTGAGGGAGGCGATGGCTACACCTTC. Protein: CASSSEGGDGYTF.

The chain has TRBV9 and TRBJ2-1; 9 bases match TRBD2. This CDR3 is 14 amino acids long. V trimming: 0 bases; J trimming: 9 bases; junction bases outside the gene matches: 4. The germline V gene has CDR1 SGDLS and CDR2 YYNGEE. The CDR3: CASSVGTSDGEQFF. The CDR3 DNA reads as TGTGCCAGCAGCGTAGGGACTAGCGACGGTGAGCAGTTCTTC. The whole variable domain, remainder taken from reference TRBV9 and TRBJ2-1, is DSGVTQTPKHLITATGQRVTLRCSPRSGDLSVYWYQQSLDQGLQFLIQYYNGEERAKGNILERFSAQQFPDLHSELNLSSLELGDSALYFCASSVGTSDGEQFFGPGTRLTVL.

The V and J genes are TRBV11-1 and TRBJ2-1, with a weak D call TRBD1 (5 bases). The CDR3 consists of 12 residues. Germline values: CDR1 SGHAT, CDR2 FQDESV (reference sequence). Trimming took 0 bases from V and 15 from J, leaving 12 bases between them. CDR3 in DNA: TGTGCCAGCAGCTTAGCGCGACAGTTTAGGTTCTTC. Its translation is CASSLARQFRFF.

This clone was counted a few times. The chain couples TRBV27 to TRBJ2-1; 7 bases are shared with TRBD2. The CDR3 loop spans 16 amino acids. Germline loops: CDR1 MNHEY, CDR2 SMNVEV (reference sequence). With 8 bases clipped from V and 6 bases from J, the junction kept 16 bases outside the gene matches. CDR3 nucleotides: TGTGCCAGCGGGAAGAGTGGCTGGGGGAGGGGCAATGAGCAGTTCTTC. Its protein is CASGKSGWGRGNEQFF.

The CDR3 loop reads CASSLEDWGNYEQYF. CDR3 bases: TGTGCCAGCAGCTTGGAAGACTGGGGCAACTACGAGCAGTACTTC. This chain links TRBV5-6 with TRBJ2-7; D is perhaps TRBD1 (5 bases). Trimming removed 0 bases from V and 3 bases from J, with 13 bases in between. CDR3 size: 15 residues. Germline assignment: CDR1 SGHDT and CDR2 YYEEEE.